This T cell receptor (beta chain) was sequenced for a study of T-cell memory formation after mild COVID-19. Study context: Largely donor-specific TCR clusters were found.

TCRdb processed the 5' RACE reads anew with MiXCR; each CDR3 protein has one entry. The data hold 350,000 to 450,000 distinct CDR3 sequences, with roughly a quarter observed a single time. The material sequenced was PBMCs or a T cell subset sorted from them (not recorded which). The receptor's source is an adult woman who had mild COVID-19 (a few samples of this study predate the infection). Cell type and time point are not known.

This chain's CDR3 is CASSPLGAGGIDEQFF. The DNA of the CDR3 is TGTGCCAGCAGTCCCCTTGGGGCGGGAGGTATAGATGAGCAGTTCTTC. The genes are TRBV28 and TRBJ2-1; TRBD2 aligns across 8 bases. The CDR3 is 16 amino acids. In germline, CDR1 is MDHEN, CDR2 SYDVKM. J gave up 8 bases and V 5 bases, and 14 bases lay outside the gene matches.